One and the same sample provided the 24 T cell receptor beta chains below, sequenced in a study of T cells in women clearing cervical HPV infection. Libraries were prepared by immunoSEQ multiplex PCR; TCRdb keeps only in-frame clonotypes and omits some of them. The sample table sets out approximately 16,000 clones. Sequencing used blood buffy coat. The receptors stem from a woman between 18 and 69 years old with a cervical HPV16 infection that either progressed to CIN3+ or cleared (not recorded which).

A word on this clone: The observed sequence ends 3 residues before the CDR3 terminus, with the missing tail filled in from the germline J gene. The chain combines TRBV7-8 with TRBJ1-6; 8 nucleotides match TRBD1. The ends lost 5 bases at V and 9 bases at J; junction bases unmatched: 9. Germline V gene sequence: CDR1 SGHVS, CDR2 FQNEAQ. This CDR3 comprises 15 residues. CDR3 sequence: CASSPQTGVGSPLHF. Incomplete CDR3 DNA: TGTGCCAGCAGCCCTCAGACAGGGGTAGGTTCACCC.

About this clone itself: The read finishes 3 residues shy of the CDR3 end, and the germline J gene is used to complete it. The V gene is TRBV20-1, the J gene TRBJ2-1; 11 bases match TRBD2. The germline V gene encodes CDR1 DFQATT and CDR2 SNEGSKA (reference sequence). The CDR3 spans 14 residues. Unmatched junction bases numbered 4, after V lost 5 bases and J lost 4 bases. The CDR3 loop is CSAGRLAGYNEQFF. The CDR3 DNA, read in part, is TGCAGTGCTGGGAGACTAGCGGGGTACAATGAG.

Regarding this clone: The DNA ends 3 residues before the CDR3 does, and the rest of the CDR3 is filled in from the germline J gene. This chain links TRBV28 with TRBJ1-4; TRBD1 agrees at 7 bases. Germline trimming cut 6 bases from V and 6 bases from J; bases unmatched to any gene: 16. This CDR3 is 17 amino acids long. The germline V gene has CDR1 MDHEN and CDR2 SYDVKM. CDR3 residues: CASSLEALGGADEKLFF. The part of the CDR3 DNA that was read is TGTGCCAGCAGCCTAGAAGCCCTAGGGGGCGCGGATGAAAAA.

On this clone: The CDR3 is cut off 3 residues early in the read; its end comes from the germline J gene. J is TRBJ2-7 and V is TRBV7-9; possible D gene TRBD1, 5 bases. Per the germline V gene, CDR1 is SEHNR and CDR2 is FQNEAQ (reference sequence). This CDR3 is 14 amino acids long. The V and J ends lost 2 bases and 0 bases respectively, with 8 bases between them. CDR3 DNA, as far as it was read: TGTGCCAGCAGCTTAATCCAGGGCTCCTACGAG. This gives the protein CASSLIQGSYE. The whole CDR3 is CASSLIQGSYEQYF.

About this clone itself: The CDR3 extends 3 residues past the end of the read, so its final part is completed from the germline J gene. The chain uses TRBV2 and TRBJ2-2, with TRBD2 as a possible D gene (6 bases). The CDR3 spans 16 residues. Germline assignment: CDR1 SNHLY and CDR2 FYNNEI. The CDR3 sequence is CASSDEGLGGKKGLFF. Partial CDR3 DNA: TGTGCCAGCAGTGATGAAGGTCTTGGGGGGAAAAAGGGG.

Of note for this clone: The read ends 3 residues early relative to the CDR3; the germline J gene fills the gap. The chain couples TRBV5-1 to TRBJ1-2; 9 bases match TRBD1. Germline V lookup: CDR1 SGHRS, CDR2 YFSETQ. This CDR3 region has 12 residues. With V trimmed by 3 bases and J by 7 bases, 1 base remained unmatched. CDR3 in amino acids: CASSWTGVGYTF. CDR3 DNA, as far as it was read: TGCGCCAGCAGCTGGACAGGGGTTGGC.

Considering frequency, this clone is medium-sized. CDR3 residues: CASIGQGSIQYF. Partial CDR3 DNA: TGTGCCAGTATTGGACAGGGTTCCATT. The V call is TRBV19, the J call TRBJ2-4; 8 bases line up with TRBD1. With the read ending 3 residues before the CDR3 end, the germline J gene is used to fill in that end. Germline V CDR1 and CDR2: LNHDA, SQIVND (reference sequence). Germline trimming cut 7 bases from V and 9 bases from J; bases unmatched to any gene: 5. The CDR3 totals 12 residues.

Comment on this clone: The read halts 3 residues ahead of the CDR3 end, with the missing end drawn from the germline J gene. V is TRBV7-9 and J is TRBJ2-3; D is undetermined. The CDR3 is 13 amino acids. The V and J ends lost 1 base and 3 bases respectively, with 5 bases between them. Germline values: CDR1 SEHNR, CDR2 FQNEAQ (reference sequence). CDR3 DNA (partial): TGTGCCAGCAGCTTAGTCTTGACAGATACG. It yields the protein CASSLVLTDT. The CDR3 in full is CASSLVLTDTQYF.

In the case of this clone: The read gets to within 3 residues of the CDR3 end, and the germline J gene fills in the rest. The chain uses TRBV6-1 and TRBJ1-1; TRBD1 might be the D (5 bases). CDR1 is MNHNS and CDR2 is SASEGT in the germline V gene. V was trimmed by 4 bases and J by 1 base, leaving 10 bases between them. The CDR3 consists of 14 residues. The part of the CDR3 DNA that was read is TGTGCCAGCAGTGTCCAGACAGCGAACACTGAA. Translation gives CASSVQTANTE. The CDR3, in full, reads CASSVQTANTEAFF.

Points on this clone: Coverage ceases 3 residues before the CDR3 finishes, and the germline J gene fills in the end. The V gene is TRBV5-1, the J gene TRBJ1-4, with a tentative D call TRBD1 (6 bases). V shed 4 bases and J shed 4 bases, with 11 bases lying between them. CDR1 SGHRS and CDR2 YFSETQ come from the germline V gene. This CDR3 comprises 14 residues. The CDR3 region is CASSTGQSNEKLFF. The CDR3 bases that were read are TGCGCCAGCAGCACCGGACAGAGTAATGAAAAA.

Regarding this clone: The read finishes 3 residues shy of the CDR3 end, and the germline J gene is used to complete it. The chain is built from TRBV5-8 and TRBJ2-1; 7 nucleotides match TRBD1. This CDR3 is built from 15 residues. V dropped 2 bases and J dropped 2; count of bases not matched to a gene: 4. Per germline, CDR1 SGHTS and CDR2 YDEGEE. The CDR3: CASSLQGSTYNEQFF. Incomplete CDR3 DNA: TGTGCCAGCAGCTTACAGGGGTCCACCTACAATGAG.

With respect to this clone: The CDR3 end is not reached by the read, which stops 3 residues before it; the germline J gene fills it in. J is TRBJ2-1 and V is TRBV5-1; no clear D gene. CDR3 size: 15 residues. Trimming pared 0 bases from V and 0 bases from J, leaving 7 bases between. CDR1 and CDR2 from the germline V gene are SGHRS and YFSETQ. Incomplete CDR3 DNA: TGCGCCAGCAGCTTGGTTTCCAGCTCCTACAATGAG. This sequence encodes CASSLVSSSYNE. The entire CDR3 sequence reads CASSLVSSSYNEQFF.

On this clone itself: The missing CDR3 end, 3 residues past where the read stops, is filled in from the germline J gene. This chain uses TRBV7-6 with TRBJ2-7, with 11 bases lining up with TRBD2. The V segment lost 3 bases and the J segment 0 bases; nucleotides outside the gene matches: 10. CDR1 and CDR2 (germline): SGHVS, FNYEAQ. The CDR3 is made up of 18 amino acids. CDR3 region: CASSLGLAGGPHSYEQYF. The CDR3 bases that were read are TGTGCCAGCAGCTTGGGTCTAGCGGGGGGCCCCCACTCCTACGAG.

The CDR3 sequence: CASGPRGRGELFF. The CDR3 DNA, read in part, is TGTGCCAGCGGACCGAGGGGCAGGGGGGAG. The genes are TRBV2 and TRBJ2-2; D could derive from TRBD1 or TRBD2 (5 bases each). The read stops 3 residues short of the end of the CDR3; the missing end is completed from the germline J gene. The CDR3 is made up of 13 amino acids. V lost 8 bases, J lost 8 bases, and 15 bases lay in between. Germline loops: CDR1 SNHLY, CDR2 FYNNEI.

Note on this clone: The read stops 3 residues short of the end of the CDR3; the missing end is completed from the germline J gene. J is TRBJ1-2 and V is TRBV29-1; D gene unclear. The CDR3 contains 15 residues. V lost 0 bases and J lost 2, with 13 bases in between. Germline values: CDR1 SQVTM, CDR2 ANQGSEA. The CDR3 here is CSVEEVGDINYGYTF. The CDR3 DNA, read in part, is TGCAGCGTTGAAGAGGTGGGTGACATCAACTATGGC.

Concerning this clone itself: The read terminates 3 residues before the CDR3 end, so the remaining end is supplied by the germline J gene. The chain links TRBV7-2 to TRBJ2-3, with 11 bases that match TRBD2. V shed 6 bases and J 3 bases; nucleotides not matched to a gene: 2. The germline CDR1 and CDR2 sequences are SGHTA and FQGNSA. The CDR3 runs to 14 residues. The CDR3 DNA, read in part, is TGTGCCAGCAGACGGACTAGCGGGACAGATACG. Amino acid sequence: CASRRTSGTDT. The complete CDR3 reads CASRRTSGTDTQYF.

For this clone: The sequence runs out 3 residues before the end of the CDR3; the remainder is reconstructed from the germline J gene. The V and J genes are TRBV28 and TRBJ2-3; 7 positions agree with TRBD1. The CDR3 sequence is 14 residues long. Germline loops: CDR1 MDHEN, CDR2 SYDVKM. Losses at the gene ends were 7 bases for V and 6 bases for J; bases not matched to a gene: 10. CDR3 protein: CASTIQGSADTQYF. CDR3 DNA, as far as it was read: TGTGCCAGCACTATACAGGGGAGTGCCGATACG.

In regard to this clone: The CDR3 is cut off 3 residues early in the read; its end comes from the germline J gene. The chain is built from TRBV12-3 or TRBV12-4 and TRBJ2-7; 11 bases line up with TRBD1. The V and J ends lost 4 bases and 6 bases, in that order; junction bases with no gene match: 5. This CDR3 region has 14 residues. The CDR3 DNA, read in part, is TGTGCCAGCAGTTCCGGACAGGGGGCGAGCGAG. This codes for CASSSGQGASE. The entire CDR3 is CASSSGQGASEQYF.

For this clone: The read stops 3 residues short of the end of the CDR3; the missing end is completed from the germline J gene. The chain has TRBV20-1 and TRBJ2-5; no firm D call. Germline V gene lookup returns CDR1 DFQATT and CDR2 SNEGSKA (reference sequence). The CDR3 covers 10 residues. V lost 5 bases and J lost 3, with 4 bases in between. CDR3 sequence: CSAYKETQYF. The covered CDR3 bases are TGCAGTGCTTACAAAGAGACC.

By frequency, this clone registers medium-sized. The sequenced part of the CDR3 DNA is TGCGCCAGCAGCTTGGAGGGACAGGGGGTAAACATT. Its protein product is CASSLEGQGVNI. The entire CDR3 reads CASSLEGQGVNIQYF. The rearrangement uses TRBV5-1 and TRBJ2-4; 11 bases map to TRBD1. The read ends 3 residues early relative to the CDR3; the germline J gene fills the gap. The germline gives CDR1 SGHRS, CDR2 YFSETQ. V shed 0 bases, J shed 6 bases, and the junction held 2 bases outside the gene matches. This CDR3 is built from 15 residues.

CDR3 region: CASTRRPGGTGELFF. The CDR3 bases that were read are TGCGCCAGCACCAGGAGGCCCGGAGGCACCGGGGAG. The chain is built from TRBV5-1 and TRBJ2-2; D possibly corresponds to TRBD2 (5 bases). With the read ending 3 residues before the CDR3 end, the germline J gene is used to fill in that end. The length of the CDR3 is 15 residues. Germline CDR1 and CDR2: SGHRS and YFSETQ. The V gene lost 6 bases and the J gene lost 4 bases, with 16 bases spanning the gap.

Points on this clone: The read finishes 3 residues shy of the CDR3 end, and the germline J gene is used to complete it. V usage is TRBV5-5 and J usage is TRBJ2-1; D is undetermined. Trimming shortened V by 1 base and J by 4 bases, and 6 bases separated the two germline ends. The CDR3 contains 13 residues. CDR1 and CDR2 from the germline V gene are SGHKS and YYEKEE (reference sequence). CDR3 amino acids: CASSLQIYNEQFF. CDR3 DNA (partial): TGTGCCAGCAGCTTGCAGATTTACAATGAG.

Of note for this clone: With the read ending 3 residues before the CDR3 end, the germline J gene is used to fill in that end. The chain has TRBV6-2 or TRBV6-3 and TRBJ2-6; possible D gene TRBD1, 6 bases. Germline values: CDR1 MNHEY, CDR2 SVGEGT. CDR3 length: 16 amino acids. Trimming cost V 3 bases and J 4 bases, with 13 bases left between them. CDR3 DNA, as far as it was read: TGTGCCAGCAGTTATATGGGGGCGCCCGGGGCCAACGTC. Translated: CASSYMGAPGANV. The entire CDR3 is CASSYMGAPGANVLTF.

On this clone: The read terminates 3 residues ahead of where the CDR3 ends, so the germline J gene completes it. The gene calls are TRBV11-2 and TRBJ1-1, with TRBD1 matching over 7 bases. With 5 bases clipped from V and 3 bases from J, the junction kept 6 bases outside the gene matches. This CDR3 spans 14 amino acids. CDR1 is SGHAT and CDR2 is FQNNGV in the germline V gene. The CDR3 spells CASSLDRVDTEAFF. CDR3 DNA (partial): TGTGCCAGCAGCCTCGACAGGGTTGACACTGAA.